The source of this TCR beta chain is a study of early T cells in non-severe SARS-CoV-2 infection. Study-level information: The study sequenced bulk RNA from unsorted whole blood, with chains unpaired. Notes on the study in general: Matching against VDJdb likely underestimated virus-specific expansions, favoring anti-spike CD8.

This clonotype was found a few times. Its cognate antigen is unknown. Attachment of unique molecular identifiers was made to individual cDNA molecules. Each CDR3 protein is one row after TCRdb ran MiXCR on the 5' RACE reads. This sample has roughly 70,000 distinct CDR3 sequences; roughly 21% occur once, and the top ten carry 15% to 20%. The CDR3 has 15 residues. The germline V gene has CDR1 SQVTM and CDR2 ANQGSEA. The junction had 6 bases not matched to a gene; V was cut back by 8 bases and J by 3 bases. This sequence was found in an adult who was a healthcare worker with PCR-confirmed SARS-CoV-2 infection or an uninfected control (not recorded which). Source: whole blood, taken at baseline. The rearrangement joins TRBV29-1 to TRBJ2-5; 16 bases are a match to TRBD2. Written as DNA, the CDR3 is TGCAGCACACGTGGGACTAGCGGGAGGGAAGAGACCCAGTACTTC. It encodes CSTRGTSGREETQYF.